A single sample gave rise to the 27 T cell receptor beta chains below, sequenced in a study of blood T cell repertoires in COVID-19. The protocol was immunoSEQ multiplex PCR, while the TCRdb copy is restricted to in-frame clones and leaves out a portion. This sample yields approximately 240,000 clones, of which 85% to 90% are seen a single time; more than 3% belongs to the top ten. Sequencing was done on a sample of PBMCs or T cells enriched from blood (not recorded which). These TCRs come from a woman aged 18-30 years in a cohort exposed to, infected with or recovered from COVID-19 (not recorded which).

This clone was recorded only once. V gene TRBV2 combines with J gene TRBJ2-5, with D uncertain. The ends were cut back, 8 bases at V and 5 bases at J, with 12 bases in the middle. The CDR3 extends over 12 amino acids. Germline loops: CDR1 SNHLY, CDR2 FYNNEI. The CDR3: CASARVRETQYF. The CDR3 nucleotides read TGTGCCAGCGCCCGGGTGCGGGAGACCCAGTACTTC.

The chain couples TRBV24-1 to TRBJ2-3; no reliable D call. CDR1 and CDR2 (germline): KGHDR, SFDVKD. The CDR3 consists of 13 residues. V was shortened by 6 bases and J by 1 base, with 7 bases between the two germline ends. CDR3 residues: CATSSSGTDTQYF. The CDR3 DNA follows: TGTGCCACCAGTTCGTCCGGCACAGATACGCAGTATTTT.

The table lists this clone with a few counts. The chain is built from TRBV11-2 and TRBJ1-1; the D gene is possibly TRBD1 (5 bases). The CDR3 spans 16 residues. Trimming took 1 base from V and 1 from J, leaving 13 bases between them. CDR1 SGHAT and CDR2 FQNNGV come from the germline V gene. CDR3 nucleotide sequence: TGTGCCAGCAGCTTAGTGATGGGGCAGCCGAACACTGAAGCTTTCTTT. The encoded protein is CASSLVMGQPNTEAFF.

For the CDR3, the DNA is TGTGCCAGCAGCCCAGGTCTAGCGGTATACAATGAGCAGTTCTTC. Its protein is CASSPGLAVYNEQFF. The V gene is TRBV13, the J gene TRBJ2-1, with 7 bases matching TRBD2. Germline lookup yields CDR1 PRHDT and CDR2 FYEKMQ (reference sequence). CDR3 length: 15 amino acids. The trim removed 5 bases at V and 4 bases at J, leaving 8 bases unmatched.

The chain has TRBV28 and TRBJ2-7; D is perhaps TRBD2 (6 bases). Germline V gives CDR1 MDHEN, CDR2 SYDVKM. The CDR3 is 13 amino acids. V was shortened by 6 bases and J by 9 bases, with 18 bases between the two germline ends. The CDR3 sequence is CASRRGGYGAQYF. The CDR3 DNA reads as TGTGCCAGCAGGCGGGGAGGTTACGGAGCGCAGTACTTC. Based on the CDR3 plus reference TRBV28 and TRBJ2-7, the full variable domain is DVKVTQSSRYLVKRTGEKVFLECVQDMDHENMFWYRQDPGLGLRLIYFSYDVKMKEKGDIPEGYSVSREKKERFSLILESASTNQTSMYLCASRRGGYGAQYFGPGTRLTVT.

This clone was detected only once. The CDR3 nucleotides are TGTGCCAGCAGCTTAAGGGCCCTGAGGCGGGAGGTGTCCTACAATGAGCAGTTCTTC. It codes for CASSLRALRREVSYNEQFF. The chain has TRBV7-3 and TRBJ2-1; 8 bases match TRBD2. Trimming took 1 base from V and 1 from J; bases not matched to a gene: 12. The germline CDR1 and CDR2 sequences are SGHTA and FQGTGA. The CDR3 is 19 residues long.

V gene TRBV2 combines with J gene TRBJ1-6; 9 bases agree with TRBD1. V shed 10 bases and J 7 bases; nucleotides not matched to a gene: 11. Germline lookup yields CDR1 SNHLY and CDR2 FYNNEI. The CDR3 runs to 15 residues. This chain's CDR3 is CATSRMTGGNSPLHF. The CDR3 DNA reads TGTGCCACCTCCCGGATGACAGGGGGAAATTCACCCCTCCACTTT.

J is TRBJ2-7 and V is TRBV5-1; the D gene is possibly TRBD2 (5 bases). The CDR3 totals 13 residues. Germline CDR1 SGHRS, CDR2 YFSETQ. V lost 5 bases, J lost 2 bases, and 11 bases lay in between. This CDR3 reads CASRAGPTYEQYF. DNA for the CDR3: TGCGCCAGCAGGGCGGGCCCAACCTACGAGCAGTACTTC.

The chain carries TRBV19 and TRBJ1-1; tentatively, D is TRBD1 (6 bases). CDR1 is LNHDA, CDR2 SQIVND, per germline (reference sequence). The CDR3 contains 12 residues. Trimming shortened V by 6 bases and J by 6 bases, and 11 bases separated the two germline ends. CDR3 sequence: CASRREGAEAFF. CDR3 DNA: TGTGCCAGTAGGCGTGAGGGGGCTGAAGCTTTCTTT. The complete variable domain, with remaining parts taken from reference TRBV19 and TRBJ1-1, reads DGGITQSPKYLFRKEGQNVTLSCEQNLNHDAMYWYRQDPGQGLRLIYYSQIVNDFQKGDIAEGYSVSREKKESFPLTVTSAQKNPTAFYLCASRREGAEAFFGQGTRLTVV.

This chain links TRBV27 with TRBJ1-2; D is ambiguous. V gave up 5 bases and J gave up 2 bases, with 18 bases separating them. Germline CDR1 is MNHEY and CDR2 is SMNVEV (reference sequence). The CDR3 is made up of 16 amino acids. The CDR3 reads CASSLRSRAGNYGYTF. DNA of the CDR3: TGTGCCAGCAGTCTTAGGTCCCGCGCAGGAAACTATGGCTACACCTTC.

The V and J genes are TRBV4-1 and TRBJ1-5; TRBD1 aligns across 10 bases. Losses at the gene ends were 1 base for V and 5 bases for J; bases not matched to a gene: 2. Germline CDR1 MGHRA, CDR2 YSYEKL. CDR3 length equals 15 residues. CDR3 DNA: TGCGCCAGCAGCCAAGTGACAGGGGGCGATCAGCCCCAGCATTTT. Protein: CASSQVTGGDQPQHF.

The chain has TRBV5-1 and TRBJ2-7, with 7 bases identical to TRBD1. Germline CDR1 is SGHRS and CDR2 is YFSETQ. Trimming took 0 bases from V and 2 from J; bases not matched to a gene: 5. The CDR3 is made up of 15 amino acids. This CDR3 reads CASSLVDRITYEQYF. The CDR3 bases are TGCGCCAGCAGCTTGGTGGACAGGATCACCTACGAGCAGTACTTC.

The genes are TRBV24-1 and TRBJ2-7, with a possible D match to TRBD2 (5 bases). CDR3 length: 15 amino acids. In germline, CDR1 is KGHDR, CDR2 SFDVKD. Trimming shortened V by 3 bases and J by 2 bases, and 13 bases separated the two germline ends. CDR3 nucleotide sequence: TGTGCCACCAGTGATGGCGGGCCACCCACCTACGAGCAGTACTTC. Protein: CATSDGGPPTYEQYF.

The chain carries TRBV9 and TRBJ1-2; 8 bases are a match to TRBD1. The length of the CDR3 is 13 residues. The V gene end was trimmed by 3 bases and the J gene end by 2 bases; junction bases not matched to a gene: 0. The germline V gene encodes CDR1 SGDLS and CDR2 YYNGEE. The CDR3 sequence: CASSGDRNYGYTF. CDR3 bases: TGTGCCAGCAGCGGGGACAGGAACTATGGCTACACCTTC.

The chain uses TRBV4-1 and TRBJ1-6, with D possibly matching TRBD1 (5 bases). Trimming took 0 bases from V and 9 from J, leaving 12 bases between them. The CDR3 runs to 15 residues. Germline V gives CDR1 MGHRA, CDR2 YSYEKL. The CDR3 region is CASSQDRAVGSPLHF. The CDR3 nucleotides are TGCGCCAGCAGCCAAGACAGGGCGGTCGGTTCACCCCTCCACTTT.

The chain carries TRBV15 and TRBJ1-6, with D uncertain. Trimming removed 0 bases at V and 10 bases at J, with 7 bases between. This CDR3 is 13 amino acids long. Per the germline V gene, CDR1 is LNHNV and CDR2 is YYDKDF (reference sequence). CDR3: CATSRDRVSPLHF. In nucleotides, the CDR3 is TGTGCCACCAGCAGAGATCGTGTCTCACCCCTCCACTTT.

This chain connects TRBV10-2 to TRBJ1-2, with 11 nucleotides matching TRBD1. Germline CDR1 reads WSHSY; CDR2 reads SAAADI. Trimming cost V 6 bases and J 0 bases; bases outside gene matches: 9. The CDR3 runs to 17 residues. DNA for the CDR3: TGCGCCAGCAGCTCCCGGGACAGGGGGAGGACTAACTATGGCTACACCTTC. This codes for CASSSRDRGRTNYGYTF.

V gene TRBV2 combines with J gene TRBJ2-7; possibly TRBD1 for D (6 bases). Germline V CDR1 and CDR2: SNHLY, FYNNEI. V was trimmed by 6 bases and J by 2 bases, leaving 20 bases between them. This CDR3 comprises 16 residues. CDR3 nucleotide sequence: TGTGCCAGCAGGGGACAAATTCCTATCGGCCCCTACGAGCAGTACTTC. It yields the protein CASRGQIPIGPYEQYF.

The CDR3 bases are TGTGCCAGTAGTCGAGACAGACTTCAGAACACCGGGGAGCTGTTTTTT. Translation gives CASSRDRLQNTGELFF. The chain joins TRBV19 to TRBJ2-2, with D possibly matching TRBD1 (5 bases). This CDR3 contains 16 residues. CDR1 is LNHDA, CDR2 SQIVND, per germline (reference sequence). The V gene lost 5 bases and the J gene lost 1 base, with 14 bases spanning the gap.

For the CDR3, the DNA is TGTGCCAGCAGCTTCCTAATTCTACAGGGCCAATTGGCCAACGTCCTGACTTTC. It yields the protein CASSFLILQGQLANVLTF. The chain has TRBV5-4 and TRBJ2-6; a possible D gene is TRBD1 (6 bases). Deletions cut 2 bases from V and 6 bases from J, with 21 bases between. Germline CDR1 and CDR2: SGHNT and YYREEE (reference sequence). The CDR3 extends over 18 amino acids.

The table lists this clone with a count of one. This chain connects TRBV7-2 to TRBJ1-5, with 7 bases matching TRBD1. The J segment lost 2 bases and the V segment lost 6 bases, leaving 4 bases of the junction unmatched. The CDR3 loop spans 14 amino acids. CDR1 SGHTA and CDR2 FQGNSA come from the germline V gene. CDR3 nucleotide sequence: TGTGCCAGCAGTCCCGACAGGGGCAATCAGCCCCAGCATTTT. Encoded protein: CASSPDRGNQPQHF.

This chain joins TRBV29-1 and TRBJ1-1, with 9 bases lining up with TRBD1. This CDR3 spans 13 amino acids. J lost 6 bases, V lost 7 bases, and 9 bases had no gene match. From germline, CDR1 is SQVTM and CDR2 ANQGSEA. The CDR3 is CSASDRGGSEAFF. CDR3 nucleotide sequence: TGCAGCGCCTCGGACAGGGGTGGGTCTGAAGCTTTCTTT.

The chain carries TRBV24-1 and TRBJ2-3; 12 positions match TRBD1. Germline CDR1 and CDR2: KGHDR and SFDVKD. This CDR3 has 16 amino acids. The V gene end was trimmed by 4 bases and the J gene end by 3 bases; junction bases not matched to a gene: 4. In DNA, the CDR3 is TGTGCCACCAGTGACCGGGACAGGGGGCGAACAGATACGCAGTATTTT. This sequence encodes CATSDRDRGRTDTQYF.

The chain joins TRBV7-3 to TRBJ2-7; 7 bases match TRBD1. V shed 1 base and J 1 base; nucleotides not matched to a gene: 4. This CDR3 is 15 amino acids long. Germline CDR1 is SGHTA and CDR2 is FQGTGA. This CDR3 is CASSLRDSTSYEQYF. The CDR3, as DNA: TGTGCCAGCAGCTTAAGGGACAGTACTTCCTACGAGCAGTACTTC.

The chain uses TRBV24-1 and TRBJ2-3, with 8 bases that match TRBD2. This CDR3 region has 16 residues. Trimming cost V 5 bases and J 3 bases; bases outside gene matches: 9. Germline-derived CDR1 and CDR2 are KGHDR and SFDVKD. CDR3 sequence: CATSGSSGRVTDTQYF. The CDR3 DNA reads as TGTGCCACCAGTGGTTCCAGCGGGAGAGTGACAGATACGCAGTATTTT.

CDR3 sequence reads: CASSQASGRANTGELFF. CDR3 nucleotide sequence: TGTGCCAGCAGCCAGGCCAGCGGGAGGGCGAACACCGGGGAGCTGTTTTTT. The rearrangement uses TRBV4-2 and TRBJ2-2; 10 positions match TRBD2. V lost 3 bases and J lost 0; bases outside the gene matches: 4. The germline CDR1 and CDR2 sequences are LGHNA and YNFKEQ. The CDR3 has 17 amino acids.

The chain joins TRBV10-3 to TRBJ1-4, with D possibly matching TRBD1 (6 bases). Trimming cost V 3 bases and J 1 base, with 9 bases left between them. The CDR3 is made up of 15 amino acids. CDR1 is ENHRY, CDR2 SYGVKD, per germline. This CDR3 is CAISDTQGTNEKLFF. The CDR3 nucleotides are TGTGCCATCAGTGATACACAGGGAACTAATGAAAAACTGTTTTTT.